The 25 T cell receptor beta chains in this list originate from one sample, sequenced in a study of cytomegalovirus exposure and HLA in healthy donors. 13 Jbeta primers and 60 Vbeta primers were used for the PCR. This table comes from immunoSEQ multiplex PCR, and its TCRdb copy is limited to in-frame clones, with some not included. The sample has over 130,000 clones, approximately 86% seen once. The sample consisted of PBMCs. The origin of the receptors is a woman between 40 and 55 years old in good health and CMV-seronegative.

The gene calls are TRBV7-3 and TRBJ1-4; D is undetermined. The CDR3 is made up of 16 amino acids. The ends were cut back, 5 bases at V and 0 bases at J, with 13 bases in the middle. Germline CDR1 reads SGHTA; CDR2 reads FQGTGA. CDR3 loop: CASSPNGGSTNEKLFF. The CDR3 nucleotides are TGTGCCAGCAGCCCGAACGGCGGATCAACTAATGAAAAACTGTTTTTT.

V and J are TRBV30 and TRBJ2-3; maybe TRBD2 (5 bases). This CDR3 is 15 amino acids long. The V and J ends lost 1 base and 2 bases respectively, with 13 bases between them. Germline V CDR1 and CDR2: GTSNPN, SVGIG (reference sequence). CDR3 sequence reads: CAWSAPRVNTDTQYF. In DNA form, the CDR3 reads TGTGCCTGGAGTGCCCCGAGGGTAAACACAGATACGCAGTATTTT.

This chain uses TRBV28 with TRBJ1-1; TRBD1 is a possible D gene (6 bases). Trimming took 5 bases from V and 5 from J, leaving 24 bases between them. The CDR3 is 17 amino acids. Per the germline V gene, CDR1 is MDHEN and CDR2 is SYDVKM. The CDR3 protein is CASSTTSTGRWRTEAFF. CDR3 in DNA: TGTGCCAGCAGTACAACGTCTACAGGGAGATGGAGGACTGAAGCTTTCTTT.

The gene calls are TRBV5-1 and TRBJ2-1; TRBD2 agrees at 8 bases. CDR1 and CDR2 (germline): SGHRS, YFSETQ. The trim removed 4 bases at V and 8 bases at J, leaving 11 bases unmatched. CDR3 size: 15 residues. The CDR3 region is CASSIISGISDEQFF. The CDR3 DNA sequence: TGCGCCAGCAGCATAATTAGCGGGATCTCGGATGAGCAGTTCTTC.

The CDR3 reads CASSQEDRQGNGYTF. As DNA, the CDR3 is TGCGCCAGCAGCCAAGAGGACAGGCAAGGGAATGGCTACACCTTC. This chain joins TRBV4-1 and TRBJ1-2; 7 positions agree with TRBD1. CDR3 length equals 15 residues. J was trimmed by 6 bases and V by 0 bases; bases with no gene match: 7. From germline, CDR1 is MGHRA and CDR2 YSYEKL.

The rearrangement joins TRBV19 to TRBJ2-1; the D gene is possibly TRBD2 (6 bases). V was trimmed by 5 bases and J by 7 bases, leaving 15 bases between them. The CDR3 extends over 14 amino acids. In germline, CDR1 is LNHDA, CDR2 SQIVND (reference sequence). As DNA, the CDR3 is TGTGCCAGTAGTGAGGACTATCTCAAGAATGAGCAGTTCTTC. It codes for CASSEDYLKNEQFF. The variable domain in full, completed from reference TRBV19 and TRBJ2-1, reads DGGITQSPKYLFRKEGQNVTLSCEQNLNHDAMYWYRQDPGQGLRLIYYSQIVNDFQKGDIAEGYSVSREKKESFPLTVTSAQKNPTAFYLCASSEDYLKNEQFFGPGTRLTVL.

In its sample, this clone was seen a few times. The chain combines TRBV12-2 with TRBJ2-7; the table's D call of TRBD2 was not tested on the DNA. TRBV12-2 is recorded as a pseudogene. This CDR3 region has 12 residues. The CDR3 region has the DNA TGTGCAAGTCGCTTAGCGCGTCCCGAGCAGTACTTC. This sequence encodes CASRLARPEQYF.

The chain couples TRBV20-1 to TRBJ2-7, with TRBD2 as a possible D gene (5 bases). The CDR3 extends over 10 amino acids. Germline V CDR1 and CDR2: DFQATT, SNEGSKA (reference sequence). V shed 6 bases and J shed 9 bases, with 12 bases lying between them. This CDR3 is CSAAGRGQYF. The CDR3 DNA is TGCAGTGCGGCCGGACGGGGGCAGTACTTC.

This sequence joins TRBV2 and TRBJ1-1; TRBD1 aligns across 7 bases. The CDR3 totals 11 residues. Germline V gene sequence: CDR1 SNHLY, CDR2 FYNNEI. The CDR3 protein is CVGQVMAEAFF. The CDR3 region has the DNA TGTGTCGGACAGGTTATGGCTGAAGCTTTCTTT.

The gene calls are TRBV7-2 and TRBJ2-2; no clear D. The CDR3 sequence is 12 residues long. The ends were cut back, 3 bases at V and 6 bases at J, with 5 bases in the middle. Germline V CDR1 and CDR2: SGHTA, FQGNSA. CDR3 bases: TGTGCCAGCAGCTTCCAGGCCGGGGAGCTGTTTTTT. Translating gives CASSFQAGELFF.

This clone was seen a single time. The rearrangement uses TRBV10-1 and TRBJ1-1, with D perhaps TRBD1 (5 bases). The ends were cut back, 5 bases at V and 3 bases at J, with 13 bases in the middle. The CDR3 has 14 amino acids. CDR1 is WNHNN and CDR2 is SYGVQD in the germline V gene (reference sequence). CDR3 sequence (DNA): TGCGCCAGCAGTTTTCAGGGTGCGGACACTGAAGCTTTCTTT. This gives the protein CASSFQGADTEAFF.

The V and J genes are TRBV10-3 and TRBJ2-3; 7 bases align to TRBD1. Germline values: CDR1 ENHRY, CDR2 SYGVKD. The CDR3 runs to 14 residues. V trimming: 6 bases; J trimming: 7 bases; junction bases outside the gene matches: 10. The CDR3: CAIRETGNSYTQYF. The CDR3 DNA reads as TGTGCCATCAGGGAGACAGGGAACTCATATACGCAGTATTTT.

J is TRBJ2-3 and V is TRBV7-9, with 11 positions matching TRBD2. CDR1 and CDR2 (germline): SEHNR, FQNEAQ (reference sequence). The trim removed 6 bases at V and 1 base at J, leaving 12 bases unmatched. The CDR3 is 18 amino acids. CDR3 residues: CASRLTSGSLYGTDTQYF. CDR3 nucleotide sequence: TGTGCCAGCAGACTTACTAGCGGGAGTCTATATGGCACAGATACGCAGTATTTT.

This clone was seen only once. The chain has TRBV5-1 and TRBJ2-2, with TRBD2 as a possible D gene (5 bases). The V gene lost 0 bases and the J gene lost 4 bases, with 13 bases spanning the gap. The CDR3 sequence is 16 residues long. The germline CDR1 and CDR2 sequences are SGHRS and YFSETQ. The chain's CDR3 is CASSLVSLGVTGELFF. The DNA of the CDR3 is TGCGCCAGCAGCTTGGTCTCCCTCGGGGTCACCGGGGAGCTGTTTTTT. The whole variable domain, filled in from reference TRBV5-1 and TRBJ2-2, reads KAGVTQTPRYLIKTRGQQVTLSCSPISGHRSVSWYQQTPGQGLQFLFEYFSETQRNKGNFPGRFSGRQFSNSRSEMNVSTLELGDSALYLCASSLVSLGVTGELFFGEGSRLTVL.

This rearrangement joins TRBV5-1 to TRBJ2-6; TRBD1 matches 12 bases. Germline CDR1 and CDR2: SGHRS and YFSETQ. The CDR3 has 18 amino acids. The J segment lost 2 bases and the V segment lost 0 bases, leaving 3 bases of the junction unmatched. Written as DNA, the CDR3 is TGCGCCAGCAGCTTGGCGGGGACAGGGGGCGCTGGGGCCAACGTCCTGACTTTC. Its protein product is CASSLAGTGGAGANVLTF.

The chain couples TRBV6-5 to TRBJ2-1, with TRBD2 matching 12 bases. The V gene's germline CDR1 is MNHEY and CDR2 SVGAGI. The CDR3 consists of 15 residues. The junction had 2 bases not matched to a gene; V was cut back by 6 bases and J by 2 bases. CDR3: CASRLAGGPYNEQFF. The CDR3 DNA reads TGTGCCAGCAGGCTAGCGGGAGGGCCCTACAATGAGCAGTTCTTC.

The chain joins TRBV29-1 to TRBJ2-1; 10 nucleotides agree with TRBD2. With 8 bases clipped from V and 4 bases from J, the junction kept 5 bases outside the gene matches. Germline CDR1 and CDR2: SQVTM and ANQGSEA. This CDR3 is built from 13 residues. This chain's CDR3 is CSFGLAVYNEQFF. The CDR3 DNA reads TGCAGCTTTGGACTAGCGGTTTACAATGAGCAGTTCTTC.

The V gene is TRBV6-6, the J gene TRBJ2-7, with 7 bases that match TRBD2. Germline loops: CDR1 MNHNY, CDR2 SVGAGI (reference sequence). This CDR3 is built from 15 residues. V lost 2 bases, J lost 5 bases, and 9 bases stayed unmatched. The CDR3 coding sequence is TGTGCCAGCAGTTACCTAGGCGGGAGAGGCGACGAGCAGTACTTC. Translating gives CASSYLGGRGDEQYF.

This chain connects TRBV11-2 to TRBJ2-2; 9 bases align to TRBD2. This CDR3 has 15 amino acids. Trimming removed 1 base from V and 6 bases from J; junction bases left unmatched: 3. CDR1 is SGHAT, CDR2 FQNNGV, per germline. The chain's CDR3 is CASSLVLAGPGELFF. The CDR3 DNA sequence: TGTGCCAGCAGCTTAGTCCTAGCGGGACCCGGGGAGCTGTTTTTT.

The chain joins TRBV7-8 to TRBJ1-5; no clear D gene. Per the germline V gene, CDR1 is SGHVS and CDR2 is FQNEAQ. The CDR3 is 14 residues long. Trimming removed 3 bases from V and 7 bases from J, with 13 bases in between. In DNA form, the CDR3 reads TGTGCCAGCAGCTTGACAATGATGGAACAGCCCCAGCATTTT. It yields the protein CASSLTMMEQPQHF.

On this clone: The germline gene is not matched at one end of the junction; a read error may be the cause. The chain is built from TRBV7-9 and TRBJ1-2, with D tentatively TRBD1 (5 bases). Germline V gives CDR1 SEHNR, CDR2 FQNEAQ (reference sequence). The CDR3 is 12 amino acids. The CDR3 nucleotides read TGTTCCAGCAGCCGGGACTCCTATGGCTACACCTTC. The encoded protein is CSSSRDSYGYTF. The complete variable domain, with remaining parts taken from reference TRBV7-9 and TRBJ1-2, reads DTGVSQNPRHKITKRGQNVTFRCDPISEHNRLYWYRQTLGQGPEFLTYFQNEAQLEKSRLLSDRFSAERPKGSFSTLEIQRTEQGDSAMYLCSSSRDSYGYTFGSGTRLTVV.

This chain joins TRBV5-8 and TRBJ1-3; D gene uncertain. Germline V gene sequence: CDR1 SGHTS, CDR2 YDEGEE. The CDR3 has 15 residues. Between the trimmed V and J ends, which lost 5 bases and 0 bases, there was a span of 12 bases. The CDR3 bases are TGTGCCAGCAGTCGAGACATCGGCTCTGGAAACACCATATATTTT. The encoded protein is CASSRDIGSGNTIYF.

The chain uses TRBV5-1 and TRBJ1-3; a weak D match, TRBD1 (6 bases). The V gene's germline CDR1 is SGHRS and CDR2 YFSETQ. Trimming shortened V by 4 bases and J by 3 bases, and 17 bases separated the two germline ends. CDR3 length: 16 amino acids. CDR3 in DNA: TGCGCCAGCAGCGTGCAGGGGCCTCTCCTTGGAAACACCATATATTTT. Protein: CASSVQGPLLGNTIYF.

The CDR3 bases are TGTGCCAGCAGCACGGACAGGGCCAATGAGCAGTTCTTC. Translated, it gives CASSTDRANEQFF. The chain combines TRBV7-8 with TRBJ2-1, with 8 bases fitting TRBD1. Germline V gene lookup returns CDR1 SGHVS and CDR2 FQNEAQ. V dropped 5 bases and J dropped 6; count of bases not matched to a gene: 3. This CDR3 is 13 amino acids long. Full variable domain (remainder filled in from reference TRBV7-8 and TRBJ2-1): GAGVSQSPRYKVAKRGQDVALRCDPISGHVSLFWYQQALGQGPEFLTYFQNEAQLDKSGLPSDRFFAERPEGSVSTLKIQRTQQEDSAVYLCASSTDRANEQFFGPGTRLTVL.

The gene calls are TRBV5-4 and TRBJ2-7; D not certain. Trimming took off 5 bases at V and 6 bases at J, with 15 bases between the two ends. The CDR3 sequence is 13 residues long. In germline, CDR1 is SGHNT, CDR2 YYREEE (reference sequence). The CDR3 DNA sequence: TGTGCCAGCAGTCCTGCTGTAACCGGCGAGCAGTACTTC. Its translation is CASSPAVTGEQYF.